This T cell receptor (beta chain) is drawn from a study of cytomegalovirus exposure and HLA in healthy donors. About the study: The 95 million to 120 million unique TCR beta sequences, from 150 million to 200 million T cells, were found by an earlier analysis. Broader study findings: The investigators catalogued about 170 TCR beta chains as cytomegalovirus-associated. The study carried out a later analysis of TCR beta sequences. It associated approximately 17,000 of them with specific HLA alleles at a false discovery rate of 0.05.

As regards this clone: The antigen remains undetermined.

Germline CDR1 LNHDA, CDR2 SQIVND (reference sequence). The CDR3 totals 18 residues. With 6 bases clipped from V and 6 bases from J, the junction kept 16 bases outside the gene matches. The PCR used 60 Vbeta and 13 Jbeta primers. The table came from immunoSEQ multiplex PCR; TCRdb's copy has only in-frame clones and leaves some out. The table shows 150,000 to 200,000 clones, with around 84% occurring only once. V and J are TRBV19 and TRBJ2-3, with TRBD2 matching over 12 bases. The sample was PBMCs. The TCR comes from a male donor in good health and CMV-seropositive. In DNA, the CDR3 is TGTGCCAGTAGCACTGAGAAGAGACTAGCGGGAGTCGTGGATACGCAGTATTTT. Protein: CASSTEKRLAGVVDTQYF.